These 22 T cell receptor beta chains share one sample of origin, sequenced in a study of shared clonotypes between healthy human individuals. Data came from immunoSEQ multiplex PCR; TCRdb stores just in-frame clones and leaves some out. This sample has approximately 1,500,000 clones, with approximately 97% found just once. The sample was naive CD4+ T cells sorted from blood. The subset here: CD45RA+ positively selected. The origin of the receptors is a man between 25 and 39 years old in good health.

This clone was recorded a few times. V usage is TRBV19 and J usage is TRBJ1-3; D perhaps matches TRBD1 (6 bases). Germline CDR1 reads LNHDA; CDR2 reads SQIVND (reference sequence). The CDR3 has 14 amino acids. V lost 7 bases to trimming and J lost 1 base, with 11 bases between them. In DNA, the CDR3 is TGTGCCAGTAACAAACAGGGATCTGGAAACACCATATATTTT. Translation gives CASNKQGSGNTIYF.

V is TRBV19 and J is TRBJ1-1; D ambiguous. The CDR3 is 12 amino acids. From germline, CDR1 is LNHDA and CDR2 SQIVND (reference sequence). Trimming cost V 3 bases and J 6 bases, with 8 bases left between them. Here the CDR3 reads CASSMLGAEAFF. The DNA of the CDR3 is TGTGCCAGTAGTATGCTGGGCGCTGAAGCTTTCTTT.

The chain links TRBV4-1 to TRBJ2-3; 8 positions match TRBD1. V shed 0 bases and J 4 bases; nucleotides not matched to a gene: 6. This CDR3 has 16 amino acids. The V gene's germline CDR1 is MGHRA and CDR2 YSYEKL. The CDR3 loop reads CASSQEGRGRADTQYF. In DNA form, the CDR3 reads TGCGCCAGCAGCCAAGAAGGCAGGGGGCGAGCAGATACGCAGTATTTT.

The chain joins TRBV30 to TRBJ1-4; D gene uncertain. The CDR3 is made up of 15 amino acids. Germline V gene data show CDR1 as GTSNPN and CDR2 as SVGIG (reference sequence). Trimming removed 0 bases from V and 3 bases from J, with 11 bases in between. CDR3 amino acids: CAWSVSRRPNEKLFF. The CDR3 nucleotides read TGTGCCTGGAGTGTAAGTCGCAGACCTAATGAAAAACTGTTTTTT. The full variable domain, completed using reference TRBV30 and TRBJ1-4, is SQTIHQWPATLVQPVGSPLSLECTVEGTSNPNLYWYRQAAGRGLQLLFYSVGIGQISSEVPQNLSASRPQDRQFILSSKKLLLSDSGFYLCAWSVSRRPNEKLFFGSGTQLSVL.

The chain uses TRBV7-8 and TRBJ1-2; 9 bases fit TRBD1. Germline CDR1 reads SGHVS; CDR2 reads FQNEAQ. The CDR3 sequence is 15 residues long. J lost 4 bases, V lost 5 bases, and 8 bases had no gene match. CDR3: CASSPRQGGTYGYTF. The CDR3, as DNA: TGTGCCAGCAGCCCCCGACAGGGGGGAACCTATGGCTACACCTTC.

The V and J genes are TRBV7-9 and TRBJ1-2; no definite D call. Trimming removed 5 bases from V and 0 bases from J, with 19 bases in between. The germline V gene encodes CDR1 SEHNR and CDR2 FQNEAQ (reference sequence). This CDR3 is built from 17 residues. CDR3 DNA: TGTGCCAGCAGCACTGGACCGCGGGCAGGTTCTAACTATGGCTACACCTTC. Residues: CASSTGPRAGSNYGYTF.

The J gene is TRBJ2-7, the V gene TRBV28; no definite D call. V was trimmed by 3 bases and J by 2 bases, leaving 5 bases between them. Looked up from germline, CDR1 is MDHEN and CDR2 is SYDVKM. The CDR3 is 12 residues long. The CDR3 DNA reads TGTGCCAGCAGTTTGCGCCCCTACGAGCAGTACTTC. Protein product: CASSLRPYEQYF.

The chain is built from TRBV18 and TRBJ2-4; no reliable D call. V shed 2 bases and J shed 3 bases, with 8 bases lying between them. Germline V gives CDR1 KGHSH, CDR2 LQKENI. The CDR3 is made up of 14 amino acids. The DNA of the CDR3 is TGTGCCAGCTCACCAAGGGCTATCAAAAACATTCAGTACTTC. Its protein is CASSPRAIKNIQYF.

The rearrangement joins TRBV6-5 to TRBJ1-1; D is unresolved. The V gene's germline CDR1 is MNHEY and CDR2 SVGAGI. V dropped 6 bases and J dropped 0 bases, with 11 bases sitting between them. The CDR3 runs 14 residues. CDR3 sequence reads: CASRETAVNTEAFF. The DNA of the CDR3 is TGTGCCAGCAGGGAAACGGCGGTGAACACTGAAGCTTTCTTT.

The rearrangement uses TRBV7-2 and TRBJ1-1; D perhaps matches TRBD1 (5 bases). Germline CDR1 and CDR2: SGHTA and FQGNSA. This CDR3 has 15 amino acids. V was trimmed by 6 bases and J by 3 bases, leaving 17 bases between them. This chain's CDR3 is CASSFGRGGDTEAFF. Written as DNA, the CDR3 is TGTGCCAGCAGTTTCGGTCGGGGGGGTGACACTGAAGCTTTCTTT.

This sequence joins TRBV28 and TRBJ2-7, with 9 bases lining up with TRBD1. CDR1 is MDHEN and CDR2 is SYDVKM in the germline V gene. The ends lost 3 bases at V and 5 bases at J; junction bases unmatched: 14. The CDR3 contains 17 residues. CDR3 sequence reads: CASSFYSVGTGFDEQYF. The DNA of the CDR3 is TGTGCCAGCAGTTTTTATTCCGTTGGGACAGGGTTTGACGAGCAGTACTTC.

This clone occurred once. This chain connects TRBV28 to TRBJ2-3, with 8 nucleotides matching TRBD2. Germline CDR1 and CDR2: MDHEN and SYDVKM. This CDR3 region has 16 residues. Unmatched junction bases numbered 7, after V lost 0 bases and J lost 5 bases. The chain's CDR3 is CASSLWGAGGGDTQYF. In DNA form, the CDR3 reads TGTGCCAGCAGTTTATGGGGGGCGGGAGGTGGAGATACGCAGTATTTT.

This clone appeared a single time. J is TRBJ2-5 and V is TRBV30, with 7 bases that match TRBD2. The CDR3 sequence is 14 residues long. With 2 bases clipped from V and 2 bases from J, the junction kept 5 bases outside the gene matches. Germline V lookup: CDR1 GTSNPN, CDR2 SVGIG (reference sequence). The CDR3 reads CAWSIGGSQETQYF. In nucleotides, the CDR3 is TGTGCCTGGAGTATTGGCGGGAGTCAAGAGACCCAGTACTTC.

DNA for the CDR3: TGCGCCAGCAGCTTGACCAAAGCAGGGACCCAGTACTTC. Translated, it gives CASSLTKAGTQYF. The chain links TRBV5-1 to TRBJ2-5; D is unresolved. The CDR3 consists of 13 residues. The V gene lost 1 base and the J gene lost 7 bases, with 11 bases spanning the gap. Germline V CDR1 and CDR2: SGHRS, YFSETQ.

V is TRBV19 and J is TRBJ2-7; D is possibly TRBD1 (7 bases). CDR1 and CDR2 from the germline V gene are LNHDA and SQIVND (reference sequence). Trimming removed 4 bases from V and 6 bases from J, with 25 bases in between. This CDR3 is 17 amino acids long. The CDR3 region has the DNA TGTGCCAGTAGTAACTCCGAGGAGGGGGCGACAATGAGCGAGCAGTACTTC. Translating gives CASSNSEEGATMSEQYF. The variable domain in full, completed from reference TRBV19 and TRBJ2-7, reads DGGITQSPKYLFRKEGQNVTLSCEQNLNHDAMYWYRQDPGQGLRLIYYSQIVNDFQKGDIAEGYSVSREKKESFPLTVTSAQKNPTAFYLCASSNSEEGATMSEQYFGPGTRLTVT.

The chain couples TRBV7-9 to TRBJ1-4; the match to TRBD1 covers 9 bases. CDR3 size: 14 residues. J lost 8 bases, V lost 3 bases, and 4 bases had no gene match. Per germline, CDR1 SEHNR and CDR2 FQNEAQ (reference sequence). CDR3 bases: TGTGCCAGCAGCTTCGGGACAGGGAAGGAAAAACTGTTTTTT. Translating gives CASSFGTGKEKLFF. The variable domain in full, with the rest retrieved from reference TRBV7-9 and TRBJ1-4, is DTGVSQNPRHKITKRGQNVTFRCDPISEHNRLYWYRQTLGQGPEFLTYFQNEAQLEKSRLLSDRFSAERPKGSFSTLEIQRTEQGDSAMYLCASSFGTGKEKLFFGSGTQLSVL.

CDR3 loop: CATSSQSRSEQYF. CDR3 nucleotide sequence: TGTGCCACCAGCAGTCAAAGTCGGTCCGAGCAGTACTTC. The chain recombines TRBV15 with TRBJ2-7; D gene uncertain. Germline-derived CDR1 and CDR2 are LNHNV and YYDKDF (reference sequence). The V gene lost 3 bases and the J gene lost 6 bases, with 12 bases spanning the gap. The length of the CDR3 is 13 residues.

The chain joins TRBV19 to TRBJ1-5; D perhaps matches TRBD1 (6 bases). The CDR3 contains 15 residues. Germline-derived CDR1 and CDR2 are LNHDA and SQIVND (reference sequence). V lost 0 bases and J 3 bases, leaving 9 bases between the germline ends. CDR3 protein: CASSIDGGANQPQHF. The CDR3 nucleotides are TGTGCCAGTAGTATAGATGGGGGGGCCAATCAGCCCCAGCATTTT.

The chain uses TRBV7-6 and TRBJ2-2; possible D gene TRBD2, 6 bases. Germline CDR1 and CDR2: SGHVS and FNYEAQ. The ends were cut back, 4 bases at V and 4 bases at J, with 19 bases in the middle. This CDR3 comprises 17 residues. The CDR3 DNA is TGTGCCAGCAGCTCGGCACTTGTCGGGAGTGTCACCGGGGAGCTGTTTTTT. The encoded protein is CASSSALVGSVTGELFF.

The gene calls are TRBV7-9 and TRBJ2-5; maybe TRBD1 (6 bases). Trimming took 5 bases from V and 0 from J, leaving 13 bases between them. The CDR3 is 15 residues long. Germline V gene data show CDR1 as SEHNR and CDR2 as FQNEAQ (reference sequence). CDR3 DNA sequence: TGTGCCAGCAGCCCAAGACAGGCGTACCAAGAGACCCAGTACTTC. Its protein is CASSPRQAYQETQYF.

The rearrangement uses TRBV15 and TRBJ2-3; no definite D call. This CDR3 is 14 amino acids long. Germline V gene sequence: CDR1 LNHNV, CDR2 YYDKDF (reference sequence). V gave up 7 bases and J gave up 3 bases, with 14 bases separating them. The CDR3 DNA reads TGTGCCACCAAGGGCCCGAAATTTACAGATACGCAGTATTTT. Residues: CATKGPKFTDTQYF.

CDR3 in amino acids: CASSYTRDTQYF. The DNA for the CDR3 is TGCGCCAGCAGTTATACCCGGGATACGCAGTATTTT. The chain recombines TRBV10-1 with TRBJ2-3; no clear D gene. The CDR3 consists of 12 residues. Trimming removed 5 bases at V and 6 bases at J, with 9 bases between. Germline CDR1 reads WNHNN; CDR2 reads SYGVQD (reference sequence).